These T cell receptor beta chains were read from a single sample in a study of cytomegalovirus exposure and HLA in healthy donors. Assay used: immunoSEQ multiplex PCR; TCRdb lists only in-frame clones, some missing. This sample's table has tens of thousands of clones. The material sequenced was PBMCs. The receptors stem from a man aged 50 or older in good health and CMV-seronegative. Each CDR3 is given with its conserved first and last residue. The D gene is left open where the match is weak.

>TRBD1|TRBV7-2|TRBJ1-1
TGTGCCAGCAGCTTAGCGGAGACAGGGCCCGTGAACACTGAAGCTTTCTTT
CASSLAETGPVNTEAFF
>-|TRBV19|TRBJ2-7
TGTGCCAGTAGTAGCTGGAGCTCCTACGAGCAGTACTTC
CASSSWSSYEQYF
>TRBD2|TRBV11-2|TRBJ2-1
TGTGCCAGCAGCCCCGGACTAGCGGGGTACAATGAGCAGTTCTTC
CASSPGLAGYNEQFF
>TRBD1|TRBV9|TRBJ2-7
TGTGCCAGCAGCGCCTGGACAGGGAGCAACGAGCAGTACTTC
CASSAWTGSNEQYF
>-|TRBV2|TRBJ1-3
TGTGCCAGCAGGGAAGCCGGGACTGCTGGAAACACCATATATTTT
CASREAGTAGNTIYF
>TRBD2|TRBV5-1|TRBJ2-1
TGCGCCAGCAGCTTACTAGCGGGGGGGATCTACAATGAGCAGTTCTTC
CASSLLAGGIYNEQFF
>-|TRBV10-3|TRBJ2-7
TGTGCCATCAGTGAGGGCAGGGATTCCTACGAGCAGTACTTC
CAISEGRDSYEQYF
>TRBD1|TRBV27|TRBJ1-2
TGTGCCAGCAGTAAAGGACAGGTCCTTAACTATGGCTACACCTTC
CASSKGQVLNYGYTF
>TRBD2|TRBV18|TRBJ2-3
TGTGCCAGCTCCCAATCCCGGCGGGGGGCCAGCACAGATACGCAGTATTTT
CASSQSRRGASTDTQYF
>TRBD1|TRBV4-1|TRBJ2-3
TGCGCCAGCAGCCAAGGACAGGGCCACGTGGATACGCAGTATTTT
CASSQGQGHVDTQYF
>-|TRBV28|TRBJ2-7
TGTGCCAGCAGTACGCGCTTGTACGAGCAGTACTTC
CASSTRLYEQYF
>-|TRBV7-2|TRBJ2-7
TGTGCCAGCAGCTTCGGACAGCAGATTAATCAGTACTTC
CASSFGQQINQYF
>TRBD2|TRBV11-2|TRBJ2-3
TGTGCCAGCAGATCCAGGACTAGCGGGGACACAGATACGCAGTATTTT
CASRSRTSGDTDTQYF
>-|TRBV7-9|TRBJ2-1
TGTGCCAGCAGCCGAAGTAGCGGTATTGATGAGCAGTTCTTC
CASSRSSGIDEQFF
>-|TRBV21-1|TRBJ2-3
TGTGCCAGCAGCACGTGGACAGGCGAATGGAGTGCAGATACGCAGTATTTT
CASSTWTGEWSADTQYF
>-|TRBV7-2|TRBJ2-2
TGTGCCAGCAGCTTACTGACTACGAACACCGGGGAGCTGTTTTTT
CASSLLTTNTGELFF
>TRBD1|TRBV5-8|TRBJ1-3
TGTGCCAGCAGCCCTTATTTCCGGACAGGGACTGGAAACACCATATATTTT
CASSPYFRTGTGNTIYF
>-|TRBV7-9|TRBJ2-7
TGTGCCAGCAGCTTATGGGGCCTCGGATCCTACGAGCAGTACTTC
CASSLWGLGSYEQYF
>-|TRBV10-3|TRBJ1-2
TGTGCCACCACCGACAGCTCTAACTATGGCTACACCTTC
CATTDSSNYGYTF
>TRBD1|TRBV6-5|TRBJ1-2
TGTGCCAGCAGTTCACAACAGGGGGCTGGCTATGGCTACACCTTC
CASSSQQGAGYGYTF
>TRBD1|TRBV28|TRBJ1-3
TGTGCCAGCAGCTCACAGGGGGTAGACTACACCATATATTTT
CASSSQGVDYTIYF
>-|TRBV10-3|TRBJ2-7
TGTGCCATCAGTGCTGGGCAGGGTCAAGATTACGAGCAGTACTTC
CAISAGQGQDYEQYF
>TRBD1|TRBV5-6|TRBJ2-5
TGTGCCAGCAGCATTACAGGGGTTGGAGAGACCCAGTACTTC
CASSITGVGETQYF
>TRBD1|TRBV29-1|TRBJ1-3
TGCAGCGCCCGGACAGGGGGCTCTGGAAACACCATATATTTT
CSARTGGSGNTIYF
>TRBD1|TRBV10-3|TRBJ2-7
TGTGCCATCAGGTTGACAGGGGTTGGGGCCTACGAGCAGTACTTC
CAIRLTGVGAYEQYF
>TRBD1|TRBV5-5|TRBJ2-7
TGTGCCAGCAGCTCGATACAGGGGAGAAACGAGCAGTACTTC
CASSSIQGRNEQYF
>TRBD1|TRBV5-6|TRBJ1-1
TGTGCCAGCAGCTTAACAGGGGGTGGCACTGAAGCTTTCTTT
CASSLTGGGTEAFF
>TRBD1|TRBV7-9|TRBJ1-5
TGTGCCAGCAGCTTACCGGGACAGGGGAATCAGCCCCAGCATTTT
CASSLPGQGNQPQHF
>-|TRBV7-8|TRBJ2-6
TGTGCCAGCAGCTGGAGAACAGGGCGGGGGGCCAACGTCCTGACTTTC
CASSWRTGRGANVLTF